This passage covers 9 T cell receptor beta chains from one sample sequenced in a study of CD8 T cells in Susac syndrome. Random hexamers were used to reverse transcribe roughly 0.5 to 1 ug of RNA. From the immunoSEQ multiplex PCR reads, TCRdb called clonotypes with MiXCR, one entry per CDR3 protein. The sample has more than 150,000 distinct CDR3 sequences; around 95% are singletons. Sample: CD4+ T cells from PBMCs. The receptor source for this set is a human donor with Susac syndrome.

The chain is built from TRBV9 and TRBJ2-3, with TRBD2 identical over 12 bases. CDR3 length: 16 residues. Germline CDR1 and CDR2: SGDLS and YYNGEE. Trimming removed 4 bases from V and 2 bases from J; junction bases left unmatched: 5. CDR3 DNA sequence: TGTGCCAGCAGCCAGCCTAGCGGGGGGGCCACAGATACGCAGTATTTT. It codes for CASSQPSGGATDTQYF.

This chain uses TRBV27 with TRBJ2-2; D is uncertain. Looked up from germline, CDR1 is MNHEY and CDR2 is SMNVEV (reference sequence). Between the trimmed V and J ends, which lost 6 bases and 4 bases, there was a span of 6 bases. The CDR3 totals 12 residues. The CDR3 region has the DNA TGTGCCAGCAGAAGCACCACCGGGGAGCTGTTTTTT. Protein: CASRSTTGELFF.

The gene calls are TRBV12-3 or TRBV12-4 and TRBJ2-1; D is uncertain. This CDR3 contains 17 residues. Trimming pared 3 bases from V and 4 bases from J, leaving 19 bases between. The CDR3 is CASSLSATIYLYNEQFF. The DNA of the CDR3 is TGTGCCAGCAGTTTGTCGGCTACCATATACCTTTACAATGAGCAGTTCTTC.

In DNA, the CDR3 is TGTGCCAGCAGCTCGGACACCGACCTAAGGGCCCAGTACTTC. Translating gives CASSSDTDLRAQYF. V and J are TRBV3-1 and TRBJ2-5; possibly TRBD1 for D (5 bases). The CDR3 length is 14 residues. With 5 bases removed from V and 9 bases from J, the gap between germline ends came to 19 bases. CDR1 is LGHDT, CDR2 YNNKEL, per germline (reference sequence).

This chain connects TRBV29-1 to TRBJ2-3; 12 bases fit TRBD2. The CDR3 has 16 residues. Germline values: CDR1 SQVTM, CDR2 ANQGSEA. Unmatched junction bases numbered 5, after V lost 2 bases and J lost 2 bases. The DNA of the CDR3 is TGCAGCGTTGAAAGGTGGACTAGCGGGGCCACAGATACGCAGTATTTT. It translates to CSVERWTSGATDTQYF.

The chain combines TRBV9 with TRBJ1-3; D gene uncertain. V was trimmed by 4 bases and J by 4 bases, leaving 15 bases between them. CDR3 length: 15 amino acids. Germline V CDR1 and CDR2: SGDLS, YYNGEE. CDR3 protein: CASSPDLGLGNTIYF. DNA of the CDR3: TGTGCCAGCAGCCCCGACCTAGGCCTCGGAAACACCATATATTTT.

The chain combines TRBV14 with TRBJ2-1; possibly TRBD1 or TRBD2 for D (7 bases each). Germline lookup yields CDR1 SGHDN and CDR2 FVKESK. Trimming shortened V by 0 bases and J by 6 bases, and 18 bases separated the two germline ends. This CDR3 comprises 17 residues. The CDR3 sequence is CASSQERGRGSRNEQFF. The CDR3 bases are TGTGCCAGCAGCCAAGAAAGGGGGCGGGGGAGTCGCAATGAGCAGTTCTTC.

In its sample, this clonotype was seen once. The CDR3 here is CASSLAGTSYEQYF. In DNA form, the CDR3 reads TGCGCCAGCAGCTTGGCGGGCACATCCTACGAGCAGTACTTC. The V and J genes are TRBV5-1 and TRBJ2-7; no definite D call. Germline V lookup: CDR1 SGHRS, CDR2 YFSETQ. The CDR3 covers 14 residues. The V and J ends lost 0 bases and 1 base respectively, with 8 bases between them. The full variable domain, rest sourced from reference TRBV5-1 and TRBJ2-7, is KAGVTQTPRYLIKTRGQQVTLSCSPISGHRSVSWYQQTPGQGLQFLFEYFSETQRNKGNFPGRFSGRQFSNSRSEMNVSTLELGDSALYLCASSLAGTSYEQYFGPGTRLTVT.

This clonotype was seen a single time. The chain uses TRBV6-1 and TRBJ2-3; the match to TRBD2 covers 11 bases. V trimming: 5 bases; J trimming: 2 bases; junction bases outside the gene matches: 6. CDR3 length: 16 amino acids. Germline CDR1 is MNHNS and CDR2 is SASEGT. The CDR3 bases are TGTGCCAGCAGTCCCCGTAGCGGGGGGGCCACAGATACGCAGTATTTT. The encoded protein is CASSPRSGGATDTQYF.